These 4 T cell receptor beta chains came from one sample sequenced in a study of early T cells in non-severe SARS-CoV-2 infection. TCRdb analysed the 5' RACE reads with MiXCR anew, one entry per CDR3 protein. The sample lists 60,000 to 75,000 distinct CDR3 sequences, 11% occurring once. This specimen consisted of whole blood, obtained at baseline. Source of these receptors: an adult who was a healthcare worker with PCR-confirmed SARS-CoV-2 infection or an uninfected control (not recorded which).

V is TRBV13 and J is TRBJ2-7, with D unresolved. This CDR3 contains 13 residues. Germline CDR1 and CDR2: PRHDT and FYEKMQ (reference sequence). Trimming took 2 bases from V and 7 from J, leaving 12 bases between them. CDR3 coding DNA: TGTGCCAGCAGCTTAACACTGGCTACGGAGCAGTACTTC. Translating it yields CASSLTLATEQYF.

This clonotype showed up many times. V usage is TRBV5-6 and J usage is TRBJ1-2; 7 nucleotides agree with TRBD1. CDR3 length: 13 residues. With V trimmed by 4 bases and J by 7 bases, 7 bases remained unmatched. Germline CDR1 and CDR2: SGHDT and YYEEEE. CDR3 nucleotide sequence: TGTGCCAGCAGCCCGGGGACAGCCCCTGGCTACACCTTC. It yields the protein CASSPGTAPGYTF.

This clonotype has more than one count but fewer than ten. This sequence joins TRBV29-1 and TRBJ2-3, with 8 nucleotides matching TRBD1. Germline CDR1 reads SQVTM; CDR2 reads ANQGSEA. The V and J ends lost 7 bases and 4 bases, in that order; junction bases with no gene match: 4. The CDR3 sequence is 12 residues long. CDR3 in DNA: TGCAGCGCTGCAGGGGGCGCAGATACGCAGTATTTT. Protein: CSAAGGADTQYF.

This clonotype was counted ten times or more. The V gene is TRBV5-4, the J gene TRBJ2-1, with D unresolved. In germline, CDR1 is SGHNT, CDR2 YYREEE (reference sequence). Trimming removed 0 bases at V and 8 bases at J, with 3 bases between. The CDR3 is 11 residues long. The CDR3 sequence: CASSLVDEQFF. In nucleotides, the CDR3 is TGTGCCAGCAGCTTGGTGGATGAGCAGTTCTTC.